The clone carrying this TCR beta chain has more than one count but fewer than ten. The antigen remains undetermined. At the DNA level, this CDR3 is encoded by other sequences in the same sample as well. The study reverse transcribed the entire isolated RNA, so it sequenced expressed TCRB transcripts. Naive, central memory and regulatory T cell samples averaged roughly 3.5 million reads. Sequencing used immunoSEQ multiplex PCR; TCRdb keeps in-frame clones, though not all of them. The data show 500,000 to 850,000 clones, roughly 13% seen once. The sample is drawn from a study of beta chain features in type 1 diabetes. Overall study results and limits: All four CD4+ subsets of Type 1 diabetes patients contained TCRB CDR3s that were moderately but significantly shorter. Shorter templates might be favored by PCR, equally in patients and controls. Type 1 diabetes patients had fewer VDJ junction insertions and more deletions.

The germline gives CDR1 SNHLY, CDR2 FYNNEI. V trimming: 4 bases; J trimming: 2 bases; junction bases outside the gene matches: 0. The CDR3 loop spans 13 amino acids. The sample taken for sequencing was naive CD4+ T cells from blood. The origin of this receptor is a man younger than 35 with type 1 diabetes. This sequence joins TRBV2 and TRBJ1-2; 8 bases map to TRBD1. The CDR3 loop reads CASSGQGNYGYTF. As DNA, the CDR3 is TGTGCCAGCAGTGGACAGGGGAACTATGGCTACACCTTC.